These T cell receptor beta chains were read from a single sample in a study of response to subunit inactivated influenza vaccine. TCRdb reprocessed the RT-PCR reads via MiXCR and lists one record per CDR3 protein. The sample lists more than 700,000 distinct CDR3 sequences, 21% occurring once. Material: PBMCs from blood, obtained roughly 5 days after vaccination. The receptor source for this set is a man between 45 and 60 years old who received an inactivated influenza vaccine. The CDR3 runs from the conserved cysteine through the conserved F or W. The D gene is left open where the match is weak. The size of a clone is reported for some rows only, either as once, few or many, or as a class for expanded clones.

j_gene | d_gene | v_gene | abundance | CDR3nt | CDR3aa
TRBJ2-5 | - | TRBV12-3/TRBV12-4 | - | TGTGCCAGCAGTCCGGCTCCAGACAGAGATCAAGAGACCCAGTACTTC | CASSPAPDRDQETQYF
TRBJ2-7 | TRBD2 | TRBV12-3/TRBV12-4 | many | TGTGCCAGCAGTCCCATGACTAGCGGGAGTGCCCACGAGCAGTACTTC | CASSPMTSGSAHEQYF
TRBJ2-2 | - | TRBV25-1 | - | TGTGCCAGCAGTGAACAGGGTCTGTACACCGGGGAGCTGTTTTTT | CASSEQGLYTGELFF
TRBJ2-5 | - | TRBV12-3/TRBV12-4 | few | TGTGCCAGCAGTCCTTCCGGGACGGAAGAGACCCAGTACTTC | CASSPSGTEETQYF
TRBJ2-3 | TRBD2 | TRBV11-2 | - | TGTGCCAGCAGCGCCGTATCGCGGGGGGGTGATACGCAGTATTTT | CASSAVSRGGDTQYF
TRBJ2-7 | TRBD2 | TRBV28 | - | TGTGCCAGCAGTTTAATAGCGGGAGGGCCTTGGGAGCAGTACTTC | CASSLIAGGPWEQYF
TRBJ2-6 | TRBD1 | TRBV27 | many | TGTGCCAGCAGTAGACAGGGGGCGTTATTCTCTGGGGCCAACGTCCTGACTTTC | CASSRQGALFSGANVLTF
TRBJ2-5 | TRBD2 | TRBV5-1 | - | TGCGCCAGCAGCTTGACGCTAGCGGCGGTACAAGAGACCCAGTACTTC | CASSLTLAAVQETQYF
TRBJ2-7 | TRBD2 | TRBV5-1 | few | TGCGCCAGCAGCGACAGCGGGGTCTACGAGCAGTACTTC | CASSDSGVYEQYF
TRBJ1-3 | - | TRBV4-2 | few | TGTGCCAGCAGCCAAGCATATAGTGTCCCTGGAAACACCATATATTTT | CASSQAYSVPGNTIYF
TRBJ2-1 | TRBD2 | TRBV20-1 | - | TGCAGTGCTAAGCGGCGACTAGCGGACAATGAGCAGTTCTTC | CSAKRRLADNEQFF
TRBJ2-7 | TRBD2 | TRBV20-1 | - | TGCAGTGCCGAGAGGACTAGCGGGGGGCGATACGAGCAGTACTTC | CSAERTSGGRYEQYF
TRBJ2-7 | TRBD1 | TRBV5-1 | few | TGCGCCAGCAGCTACCTCGGGACAGGGGGCTACGAGCAGTACTTC | CASSYLGTGGYEQYF
TRBJ2-7 | - | TRBV3-1 | - | TGTGCCAGCAGCCAATTCATGCGGACCGAGCAGTACTTC | CASSQFMRTEQYF
TRBJ2-1 | TRBD2 | TRBV20-1 | many | TGCAGTGCTAGGGGACTAGCGGGGGCTCCAACCTACAATGAGCAGTTCTTC | CSARGLAGAPTYNEQFF
TRBJ2-1 | - | TRBV27 | - | TGTGCCAGCAGTTTTTCGGGCGACAATGAGCAGTTCTTC | CASSFSGDNEQFF
TRBJ2-7 | - | TRBV5-1 | many | TGCGCCAGCAGCTCGGACAACTCCTACGAGCAGTACTTC | CASSSDNSYEQYF
TRBJ2-3 | - | TRBV6-6 | many | TGTGCCAGCAGTTACCTAGCCACAGATACGCAGTATTTT | CASSYLATDTQYF